This TCR beta chain comes out of a study of CD8+ T cells in alopecia areata (dated by TCRdb to 2016 to 2019). Study-wide context: Treated patients were enrolled in an open-label pilot trial of oral tofacitinib at 5 to 10 mg twice daily for moderate-to-severe alopecia areata. Patients received tofacitinib for 6 to 18 months and were then followed off drug for 6 months to check for delayed response and recurrence. Clonality in the scalp was compared among normal scalp (n=4), patchy alopecia areata scalp (n=8), and alopecia totalis/universalis scalp (n=8). TCRbeta CDR3 regions were amplified by immunoSEQ multiplex PCR with 35 Vbeta forward and 13 Jbeta reverse primers. The RNA source kit depended on sample type: the PAXgene miRNA kit for fixed scalp, the miRNeasy kit for PBMCs, and the RNeasy kit for mouse skin. Scalp tissue and sorted CD4+ and CD8+ peripheral blood T cells from patchy and totalis/universalis alopecia areata patients and from healthy controls were covered by human TCRbeta sequencing. The study used high-throughput TCRbeta sequencing to examine T cell clonal expansion in alopecia areata, in both the C3H/HeJ mouse model and human patients. Biopsies were taken from tofacitinib-treated patients at baseline and at 4 and 24 weeks of treatment, and a later scalp biopsy was taken in several of the tofacitinib-treated patients. Study-level results and caveats: TCR sequences shared between patients were less clear than in mice, possibly partly because of HLA diversity in the patient population. Compared with normal scalp, lesional scalp, particularly in alopecia totalis/universalis, had higher clonality and more expanded CD8+ clones, which suggests antigenic drive. Unlike mouse skin, where gammadelta T cells dominate, normal human skin contains resident alphabeta T cells that get sequenced too, which complicates analysis of the scalp TCR repertoire.

The V end loses 0 bases and the J end loses 5 bases, and a stretch of 8 bases separates them. The CDR3 runs 13 amino acids, cysteine and phenylalanine included. The sequence is cut down to CDR3 DNA, 39 bases in frame from base 1. The germline V gene (reference sequence) provides CDR1 MNHNY and CDR2 SVGAGI. What the time point label conveys for this sample: baseline before oral tofacitinib. From alopecia areata patients, peripheral blood was collected along with lesional scalp punch biopsies. PBMCs were isolated by density centrifugation and stained for CD3, CD4 and CD8, and CD4+ and CD8+ T cells were sorted on a FACSAria. On this clone: This clone's antigen is unknown. No base qualities exist here, and no much larger clone lies one base off it.

Library creation used the immunoSEQ multiplex PCR assay. RNA was extracted from all samples and reverse transcribed into cDNA, which served as template for TCR sequencing. First-strand cDNA was synthesized using SuperScript III with a 2:1 mix of oligo-dT and random hexamers. A synthetic immune receptor repertoire was used to measure amplification bias, and any remaining bias was corrected computationally. As for the authors' bioinformatics: After raw reads were preprocessed to remove errors, the CDR3 was defined following IMGT conventions as running from the conserved cysteine to phenylalanine. Clonality was calculated as 1 minus Shannon entropy normalized by log2 of the number of productive unique TCRs. Scalp TCRbeta sequences were cross-referenced with sorted blood CD4 and CD8 repertoires so that the CD4 or CD8 identity of scalp clones could be inferred. Imported from immuneACCESS, the table was reduced by TCRdb to in-frame sequences with V and J called. These copies leave out some clones; in studies compared against another copy, an unresolved V gene accounts for under half, and the cause of the remainder is not known. V and J calls and clone size are given by that table; D and trimming were obtained from the DNA. A total of about 250,000 clones appear in this sample, 67% of them only once. 1% to 1.5% of the sample comes from the top ten.

The sequencing here drew on CD4+ T cells sorted from blood, taken at week 0. Rearrangement joined TRBV6-6 to TRBJ2-7, with TRBD1 as a weak D call on 6 bases. The origin of this receptor is a human donor with alopecia areata. The CDR3 here reads CASSYSKGDEQYF. The nucleotides read TGTGCCAGCAGTTACTCGAAGGGGGACGAGCAGTACTTC.